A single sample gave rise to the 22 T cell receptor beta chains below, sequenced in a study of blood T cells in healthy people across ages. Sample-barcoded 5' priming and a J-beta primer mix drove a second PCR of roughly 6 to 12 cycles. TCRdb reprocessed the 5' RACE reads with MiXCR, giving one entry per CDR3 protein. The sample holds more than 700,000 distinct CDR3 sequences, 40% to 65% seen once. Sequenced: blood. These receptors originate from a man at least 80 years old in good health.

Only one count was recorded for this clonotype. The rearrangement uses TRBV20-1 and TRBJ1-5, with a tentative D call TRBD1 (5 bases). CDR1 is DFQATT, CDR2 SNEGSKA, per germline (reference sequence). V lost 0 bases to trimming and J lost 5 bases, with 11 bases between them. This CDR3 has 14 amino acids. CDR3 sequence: CSARDGGGDQPQHF. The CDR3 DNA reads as TGCAGTGCTAGAGATGGGGGGGGTGATCAGCCCCAGCATTTT.

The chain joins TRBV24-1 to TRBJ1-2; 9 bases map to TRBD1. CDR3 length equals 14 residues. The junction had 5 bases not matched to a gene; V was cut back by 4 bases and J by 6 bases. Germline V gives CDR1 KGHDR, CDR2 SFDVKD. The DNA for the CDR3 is TGTGCCACCAGTGACCCTACAGGGGGCCATGGCTACACCTTC. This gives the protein CATSDPTGGHGYTF.

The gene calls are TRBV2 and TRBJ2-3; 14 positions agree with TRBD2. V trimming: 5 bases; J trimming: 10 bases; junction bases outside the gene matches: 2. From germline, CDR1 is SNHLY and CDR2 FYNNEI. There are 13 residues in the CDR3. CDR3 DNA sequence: TGTGCCAGCAGTAAGGGACTAGCGGGAGCGCAGTATTTT. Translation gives CASSKGLAGAQYF.

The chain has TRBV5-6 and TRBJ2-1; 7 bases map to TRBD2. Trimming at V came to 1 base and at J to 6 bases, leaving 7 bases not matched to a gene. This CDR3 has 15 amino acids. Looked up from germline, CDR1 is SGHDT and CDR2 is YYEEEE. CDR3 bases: TGTGCCAGCAGCTTGCGTCTAGCGGAACCCAATGAGCAGTTCTTC. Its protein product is CASSLRLAEPNEQFF.

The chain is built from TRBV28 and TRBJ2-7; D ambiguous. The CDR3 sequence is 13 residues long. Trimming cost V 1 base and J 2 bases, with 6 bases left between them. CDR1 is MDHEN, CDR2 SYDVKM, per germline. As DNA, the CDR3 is TGTGCCAGCAGTTTATCGCAGGCCTACGAGCAGTACTTC. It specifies CASSLSQAYEQYF. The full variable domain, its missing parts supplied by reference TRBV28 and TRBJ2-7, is DVKVTQSSRYLVKRTGEKVFLECVQDMDHENMFWYRQDPGLGLRLIYFSYDVKMKEKGDIPEGYSVSREKKERFSLILESASTNQTSMYLCASSLSQAYEQYFGPGTRLTVT.

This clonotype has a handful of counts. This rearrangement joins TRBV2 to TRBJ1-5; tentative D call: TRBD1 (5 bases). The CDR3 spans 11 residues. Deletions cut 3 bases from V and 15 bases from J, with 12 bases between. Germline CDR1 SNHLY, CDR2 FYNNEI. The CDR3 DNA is TGTGCCAGCAGTGACCCCGGGACGGTGCATTTT. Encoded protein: CASSDPGTVHF.

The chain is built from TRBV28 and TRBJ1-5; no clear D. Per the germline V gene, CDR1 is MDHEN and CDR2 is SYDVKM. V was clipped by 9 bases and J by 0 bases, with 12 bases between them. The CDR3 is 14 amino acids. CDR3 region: CARPLTASNQPQHF. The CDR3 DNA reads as TGTGCCAGACCGCTGACGGCTAGCAATCAGCCCCAGCATTTT.

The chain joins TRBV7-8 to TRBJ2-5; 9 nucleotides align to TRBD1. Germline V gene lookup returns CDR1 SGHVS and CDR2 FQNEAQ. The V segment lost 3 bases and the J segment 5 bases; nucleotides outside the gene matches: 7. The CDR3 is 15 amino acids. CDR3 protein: CASSLDPTGGETQYF. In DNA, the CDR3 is TGTGCCAGCAGCTTGGACCCGACAGGGGGGGAGACCCAGTACTTC.

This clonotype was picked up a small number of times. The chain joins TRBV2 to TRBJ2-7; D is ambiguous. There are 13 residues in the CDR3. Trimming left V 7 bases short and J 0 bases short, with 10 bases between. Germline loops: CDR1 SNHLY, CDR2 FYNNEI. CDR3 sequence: CASNLRTSYEQYF. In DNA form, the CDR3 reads TGTGCCAGCAACCTTCGCACCTCCTACGAGCAGTACTTC.

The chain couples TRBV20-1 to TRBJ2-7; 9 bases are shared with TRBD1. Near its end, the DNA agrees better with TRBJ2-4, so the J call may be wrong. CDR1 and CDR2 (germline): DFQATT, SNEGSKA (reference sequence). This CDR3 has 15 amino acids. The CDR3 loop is CSARQGTGRANIQYF. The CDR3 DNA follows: TGCAGTGCTAGACAGGGGACAGGGCGGGCAAACATTCAGTACTTC.

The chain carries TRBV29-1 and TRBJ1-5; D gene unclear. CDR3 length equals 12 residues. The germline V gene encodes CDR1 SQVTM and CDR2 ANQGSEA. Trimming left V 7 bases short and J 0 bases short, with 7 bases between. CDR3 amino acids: CSAGNSNQPQHF. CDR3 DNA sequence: TGCAGCGCTGGGAATAGCAATCAGCCCCAGCATTTT.

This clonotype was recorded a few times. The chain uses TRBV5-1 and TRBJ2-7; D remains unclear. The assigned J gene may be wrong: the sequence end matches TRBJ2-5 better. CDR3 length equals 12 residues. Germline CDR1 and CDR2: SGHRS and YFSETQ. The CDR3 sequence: CASSMTAETQYF. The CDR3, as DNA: TGCGCCAGCAGCATGACGGCTGAGACCCAGTACTTC.

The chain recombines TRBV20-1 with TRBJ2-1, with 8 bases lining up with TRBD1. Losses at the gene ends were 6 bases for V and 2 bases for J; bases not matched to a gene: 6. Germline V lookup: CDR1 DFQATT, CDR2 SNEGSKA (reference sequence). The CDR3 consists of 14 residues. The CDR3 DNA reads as TGCAGTGCGGGGGACAGGCGAACCTACAATGAGCAGTTCTTC. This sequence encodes CSAGDRRTYNEQFF.

CDR3 amino acids: CASTGGGGSLSYGYTF. The CDR3 region has the DNA TGTGCCAGCACCGGAGGGGGGGGCAGTCTCTCCTATGGCTACACCTTC. The genes are TRBV2 and TRBJ1-2, with D perhaps matching TRBD1 (6 bases). The ends were cut back, 7 bases at V and 4 bases at J, with 22 bases in the middle. From germline, CDR1 is SNHLY and CDR2 FYNNEI. CDR3 length equals 16 residues.

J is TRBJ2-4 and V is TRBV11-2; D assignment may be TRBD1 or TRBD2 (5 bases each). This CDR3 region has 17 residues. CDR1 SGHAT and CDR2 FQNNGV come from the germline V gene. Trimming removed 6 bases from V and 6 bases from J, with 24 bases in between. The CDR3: CASSSPPGLPTINIQYF. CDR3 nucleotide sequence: TGTGCCAGCAGTTCACCACCGGGGCTACCTACTATAAACATTCAGTACTTC.

CDR3 nucleotide sequence: TGTGCCAGCAGTCCCGGGACAGTAGACAATGAGCAGTTCTTC. Translation: CASSPGTVDNEQFF. J is TRBJ2-1 and V is TRBV2; 7 positions match TRBD1. The germline V gene encodes CDR1 SNHLY and CDR2 FYNNEI. Trimming removed 5 bases from V and 5 bases from J; junction bases left unmatched: 6. The CDR3 has 14 amino acids.

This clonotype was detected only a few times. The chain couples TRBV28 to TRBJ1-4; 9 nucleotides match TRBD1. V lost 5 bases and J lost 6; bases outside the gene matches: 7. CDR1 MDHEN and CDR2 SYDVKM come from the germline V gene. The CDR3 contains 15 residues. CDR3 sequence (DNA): TGTGCCAGCAGTCCCAGGACAGGGGTTGATGAAAAACTGTTTTTT. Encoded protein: CASSPRTGVDEKLFF.

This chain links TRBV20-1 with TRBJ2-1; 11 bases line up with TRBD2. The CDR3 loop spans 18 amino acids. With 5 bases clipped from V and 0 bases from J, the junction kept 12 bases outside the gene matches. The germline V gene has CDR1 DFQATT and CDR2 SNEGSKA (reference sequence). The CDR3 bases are TGCAGTGCTTTCCCCGGGACTAGCGGACCGAGCTCCTACAATGAGCAGTTCTTC. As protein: CSAFPGTSGPSSYNEQFF.

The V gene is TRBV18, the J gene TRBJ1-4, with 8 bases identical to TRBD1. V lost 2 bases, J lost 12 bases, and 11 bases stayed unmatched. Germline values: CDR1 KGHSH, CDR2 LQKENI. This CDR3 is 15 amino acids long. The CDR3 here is CASSPSTGVIAELFF. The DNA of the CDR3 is TGTGCCAGCTCACCATCGACAGGGGTTATCGCGGAACTGTTTTTT.

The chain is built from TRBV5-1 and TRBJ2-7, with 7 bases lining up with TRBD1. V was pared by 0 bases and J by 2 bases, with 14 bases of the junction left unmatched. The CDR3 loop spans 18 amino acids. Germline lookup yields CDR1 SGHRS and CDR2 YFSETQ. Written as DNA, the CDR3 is TGCGCCAGCAGCTTGGCCGGCCCTTTTGGGACAGCAACCTACGAGCAGTACTTC. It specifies CASSLAGPFGTATYEQYF.

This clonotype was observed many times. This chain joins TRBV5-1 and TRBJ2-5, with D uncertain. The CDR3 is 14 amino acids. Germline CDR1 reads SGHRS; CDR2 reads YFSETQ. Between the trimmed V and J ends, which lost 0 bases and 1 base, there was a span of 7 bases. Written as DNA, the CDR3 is TGCGCCAGCAGCTTGGAGGGTCCCCAAGAGACCCAGTACTTC. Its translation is CASSLEGPQETQYF.

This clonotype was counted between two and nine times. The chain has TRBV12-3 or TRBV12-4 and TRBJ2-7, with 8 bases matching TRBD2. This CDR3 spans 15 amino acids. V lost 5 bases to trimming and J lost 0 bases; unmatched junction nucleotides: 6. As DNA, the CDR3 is TGTGCCAGCAGTCAGATAGCGGGACCCTCCTACGAGCAGTACTTC. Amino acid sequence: CASSQIAGPSYEQYF.